Presented here are 29 T cell receptor beta chains from one specimen sequenced in a study of cytomegalovirus exposure and HLA in healthy donors. This PCR relied on a set of 60 Vbeta primers and 13 Jbeta primers. Method: immunoSEQ multiplex PCR; TCRdb's copy keeps in-frame clones and lacks some. This sample's clone table lists about 200,000 clones. The sequenced sample was PBMCs. These receptors were obtained from a woman in her twenties or thirties in good health and CMV-seropositive.

This chain links TRBV7-9 with TRBJ1-2, with D maybe TRBD1 (6 bases). The V and J ends lost 1 base and 3 bases respectively, with 12 bases between them. The CDR3 totals 15 residues. Germline V CDR1 and CDR2: SEHNR, FQNEAQ (reference sequence). The CDR3 region is CASSLGAGADYGYTF. CDR3 in DNA: TGTGCCAGCAGCTTAGGGGCAGGGGCGGACTATGGCTACACCTTC.

As concerns this clone: At one end the junction does not follow the germline gene, possibly because of a read error. The chain has TRBV18 and TRBJ1-3, with D perhaps TRBD1 (5 bases). The CDR3 is 16 residues long. Germline V CDR1 and CDR2: KGHSH, LQKENI. CDR3 protein: CASSPPGLSAGNTIYF. The CDR3 DNA sequence: TGTGCCAGCTCCCCACCGGGACTCTCTGCAGGAAACACCATATATTTT.

This chain connects TRBV6-6 to TRBJ1-1; D not certain. The CDR3 spans 12 residues. Germline CDR1 reads MNHNY; CDR2 reads SVGAGI (reference sequence). V lost 2 bases to trimming and J lost 1 base, with 2 bases between them. CDR3 loop: CASSYRNTEAFF. CDR3 coding DNA: TGTGCCAGCAGTTACCGGAACACTGAAGCTTTCTTT.

This chain connects TRBV11-2 to TRBJ2-1; a weak D match, TRBD2 (6 bases). Looked up from germline, CDR1 is SGHAT and CDR2 is FQNNGV. The V end was cut by 5 bases, the J end by 8 bases, with 19 bases between. The CDR3 spans 15 residues. CDR3 amino acids: CASSLGTSPFYEQFF. The CDR3 DNA reads TGTGCCAGCAGCCTCGGTACTAGCCCGTTTTATGAGCAGTTCTTC.

The rearrangement links TRBV9 to TRBJ2-3; D assignment may be TRBD1 or TRBD2 (5 bases each). CDR1 is SGDLS, CDR2 YYNGEE, per germline. Trimming took off 7 bases at V and 6 bases at J, with 18 bases between the two ends. The CDR3 is 14 amino acids. For the CDR3, the DNA is TGTGCCAGCTGCGAGGGGTCCCCCGCGGATACGCAGTATTTT. Translating gives CASCEGSPADTQYF.

The chain links TRBV7-2 to TRBJ2-1; TRBD2 agrees at 10 bases. The V gene's germline CDR1 is SGHTA and CDR2 FQGNSA. Trimming took 5 bases from V and 4 from J; bases not matched to a gene: 8. This CDR3 has 16 residues. The CDR3 protein is CASSRPGLASYNEQFF. DNA for the CDR3: TGTGCCAGCAGCCGACCGGGACTAGCGAGTTACAATGAGCAGTTCTTC.

The gene calls are TRBV2 and TRBJ2-3; possibly TRBD2 for D (5 bases). CDR3 length equals 15 residues. The V gene's germline CDR1 is SNHLY and CDR2 FYNNEI. Trimming shortened V by 2 bases and J by 0 bases, and 9 bases separated the two germline ends. The CDR3 protein is CASSELSVSTDTQYF. DNA of the CDR3: TGTGCCAGCAGTGAACTTAGCGTTAGCACAGATACGCAGTATTTT.

The CDR3 coding sequence is TGTGCCAGCAGTGCGGGGAATGGAAACACCATATATTTT. This gives the protein CASSAGNGNTIYF. V gene TRBV6-4 combines with J gene TRBJ1-3; D uncertain. This CDR3 is 13 amino acids long. The germline gives CDR1 MRHNA, CDR2 SNTAGT. V lost 4 bases to trimming and J lost 3 bases, with 7 bases between them.

This chain joins TRBV29-1 and TRBJ1-1, with 8 bases fitting TRBD1. V lost 3 bases and J lost 3; bases outside the gene matches: 6. This CDR3 is 14 amino acids long. Germline lookup yields CDR1 SQVTM and CDR2 ANQGSEA. The DNA for the CDR3 is TGCAGCGTTGACCGCAGGGGGCAAGACACTGAAGCTTTCTTT. Protein product: CSVDRRGQDTEAFF.

J is TRBJ2-5 and V is TRBV5-4, with 10 bases lining up with TRBD2. Germline loops: CDR1 SGHNT, CDR2 YYREEE (reference sequence). Germline trimming cut 0 bases from V and 3 bases from J; bases unmatched to any gene: 5. The length of the CDR3 is 16 residues. CDR3 protein: CASSLALAGDKETQYF. The CDR3 DNA is TGTGCCAGCAGCTTGGCGCTAGCGGGGGATAAAGAGACCCAGTACTTC. Together with reference TRBV5-4 and TRBJ2-5, the CDR3 gives the full variable domain: ETGVTQSPTHLIKTRGQQVTLRCSSQSGHNTVSWYQQALGQGPQFIFQYYREEENGRGNFPPRFSGLQFPNYSSELNVNALELDDSALYLCASSLALAGDKETQYFGPGTRLLVL.

DNA for the CDR3: TGTGCCTCCACCCCGGGACTAGCGGGTTTGCGGGGTGAGCAGTTCTTC. Its protein product is CASTPGLAGLRGEQFF. The chain couples TRBV10-3 to TRBJ2-1; TRBD2 matches 12 bases. CDR3 length: 16 amino acids. The J segment lost 9 bases and the V segment lost 11 bases, leaving 17 bases of the junction unmatched. The germline CDR1 and CDR2 sequences are ENHRY and SYGVKD.

The gene calls are TRBV19 and TRBJ1-2; 10 positions agree with TRBD1. J was trimmed by 7 bases and V by 5 bases; bases with no gene match: 13. The CDR3 is 16 amino acids. Germline assignment: CDR1 LNHDA and CDR2 SQIVND (reference sequence). The CDR3 coding sequence is TGTGCCAGTAGTCAATACTACCGGGACAGGGGATCTGGCTACACCTTC. Protein: CASSQYYRDRGSGYTF. Based on the CDR3 plus reference TRBV19 and TRBJ1-2, the full variable domain is DGGITQSPKYLFRKEGQNVTLSCEQNLNHDAMYWYRQDPGQGLRLIYYSQIVNDFQKGDIAEGYSVSREKKESFPLTVTSAQKNPTAFYLCASSQYYRDRGSGYTFGSGTRLTVV.

The V gene is TRBV10-3, the J gene TRBJ2-1; 8 bases match TRBD1. The CDR3 spans 15 residues. Germline assignment: CDR1 ENHRY and CDR2 SYGVKD. V lost 3 bases and J lost 7; bases outside the gene matches: 8. The CDR3 DNA is TGTGCCATCAGTGACCCGGGACAGGATGTGAATGAGCAGTTCTTC. Translation: CAISDPGQDVNEQFF.

The chain links TRBV10-3 to TRBJ1-1; TRBD1 matches 9 bases. The CDR3 runs to 14 residues. Germline CDR1 and CDR2: ENHRY and SYGVKD. J was trimmed by 0 bases and V by 7 bases; bases with no gene match: 3. CDR3 region: CAIKQGAMNTEAFF. The CDR3, as DNA: TGTGCCATCAAACAGGGGGCTATGAACACTGAAGCTTTCTTT.

The gene calls are TRBV27 and TRBJ1-3; a possible D gene is TRBD1 (5 bases). The CDR3 contains 15 residues. Germline assignment: CDR1 MNHEY and CDR2 SMNVEV (reference sequence). The ends were cut back, 3 bases at V and 2 bases at J, with 11 bases in the middle. CDR3 in amino acids: CASSLAGTPGNTIYF. Written as DNA, the CDR3 is TGTGCCAGCAGTTTGGCCGGGACTCCTGGAAACACCATATATTTT.

The V call is TRBV2, the J call TRBJ2-5; a possible D gene is TRBD2 (6 bases). Germline V gives CDR1 SNHLY, CDR2 FYNNEI. The CDR3 extends over 14 amino acids. V was clipped by 6 bases and J by 4 bases, with 15 bases between them. The DNA of the CDR3 is TGTGCCAGCAGGGCAGGAGCGGGCCGAGAGACCCAGTACTTC. It specifies CASRAGAGRETQYF.

The V call is TRBV7-2, the J call TRBJ2-1, with 12 bases identical to TRBD1. Trimming took 5 bases from V and 9 from J; bases not matched to a gene: 8. This CDR3 has 15 residues. Germline V gene sequence: CDR1 SGHTA, CDR2 FQGNSA. CDR3 sequence reads: CASSIQPGQGAEQFF. DNA for the CDR3: TGTGCCAGCAGCATCCAACCGGGACAGGGGGCTGAGCAGTTCTTC.

Details on this clone: One end of the junction is discordant with germline, which a read error may explain. J is TRBJ1-5 and V is TRBV6-4, with D perhaps TRBD1 (6 bases). The CDR3 is 15 amino acids. Germline loops: CDR1 MRHNA, CDR2 SNTAGT. The CDR3 nucleotides are TGTGCCAGCAGTGAATTCCCTGAGGAAGGACAGCCTCAGCATTTT. This sequence encodes CASSEFPEEGQPQHF.

The gene calls are TRBV5-4 and TRBJ2-5; TRBD2 matches at 10 bases. The DNA end favors TRBJ2-7, so the J call may be wrong. The CDR3 runs to 16 residues. Germline CDR1 is SGHNT and CDR2 is YYREEE (reference sequence). DNA for the CDR3: TGTGCCAGCAGCTTGGTAGCGGGGGGATCTTCCTACGAGCAGTACTTC. It yields the protein CASSLVAGGSSYEQYF.

This rearrangement joins TRBV7-9 to TRBJ1-2; tentative D call: TRBD1 (5 bases). The CDR3 is 17 amino acids. V shed 2 bases and J shed 2 bases, with 18 bases lying between them. Germline V CDR1 and CDR2: SEHNR, FQNEAQ (reference sequence). The CDR3 here is CASSLSIDSQGNYGYTF. The DNA for the CDR3 is TGTGCCAGCAGCTTATCTATTGACAGTCAAGGGAACTATGGCTACACCTTC. The variable domain in full, completed from reference TRBV7-9 and TRBJ1-2, reads DTGVSQNPRHKITKRGQNVTFRCDPISEHNRLYWYRQTLGQGPEFLTYFQNEAQLEKSRLLSDRFSAERPKGSFSTLEIQRTEQGDSAMYLCASSLSIDSQGNYGYTFGSGTRLTVV.

The chain joins TRBV6-1 to TRBJ1-1; D is undetermined. V lost 2 bases and J lost 2, with 3 bases in between. The CDR3 sequence is 12 residues long. Per the germline V gene, CDR1 is MNHNS and CDR2 is SASEGT. The CDR3 here is CASSEINTEAFF. DNA for the CDR3: TGTGCCAGCAGTGAAATAAACACTGAAGCTTTCTTT.

J is TRBJ2-2 and V is TRBV4-3; 7 nucleotides agree with TRBD2. CDR1 and CDR2 (germline): LGHNA, YSLEER. The junction had 2 bases not matched to a gene; V was cut back by 1 base and J by 3 bases. This CDR3 spans 15 amino acids. CDR3 DNA sequence: TGCGCCAGCAGCCAAGCACGGGAGGACACCGGGGAGCTGTTTTTT. This encodes CASSQAREDTGELFF.

This sequence joins TRBV7-9 and TRBJ2-1, with a weak D call TRBD2 (6 bases). This CDR3 has 13 amino acids. Germline lookup yields CDR1 SEHNR and CDR2 FQNEAQ (reference sequence). V lost 3 bases to trimming and J lost 13 bases, with 16 bases between them. The CDR3 DNA reads TGTGCCAGCAGCTTCGGTGTGGAGGGCCCACAGTTCTTC. Translating it yields CASSFGVEGPQFF.

This chain links TRBV4-2 with TRBJ2-7; D is uncertain. The ends were cut back, 4 bases at V and 1 base at J, with 8 bases in the middle. Germline assignment: CDR1 LGHNA and CDR2 YNFKEQ. The CDR3 has 13 residues. DNA of the CDR3: TGTGCCAGCAGCCCTCTTACTTCCTACGAGCAGTACTTC. Protein product: CASSPLTSYEQYF.

The chain couples TRBV28 to TRBJ2-2, with D uncertain. The germline V and J ends were trimmed by 3 bases and 1 base, with 6 bases remaining between them. This CDR3 is 14 amino acids long. Germline-derived CDR1 and CDR2 are MDHEN and SYDVKM. The CDR3 coding sequence is TGTGCCAGCAGTTTTAATTGGAACACCGGGGAGCTGTTTTTT. This sequence encodes CASSFNWNTGELFF. The variable domain in full, with the rest retrieved from reference TRBV28 and TRBJ2-2, is DVKVTQSSRYLVKRTGEKVFLECVQDMDHENMFWYRQDPGLGLRLIYFSYDVKMKEKGDIPEGYSVSREKKERFSLILESASTNQTSMYLCASSFNWNTGELFFGEGSRLTVL.

The chain links TRBV18 to TRBJ2-1; 8 nucleotides agree with TRBD1. After removal of 5 bases from V and 7 bases from J, the junction contained 16 bases not matched to a gene. Looked up from germline, CDR1 is KGHSH and CDR2 is LQKENI. The CDR3 totals 17 residues. This CDR3 is CASSTQGAGSLGNEQFF. In nucleotides, the CDR3 is TGTGCCAGCTCAACGCAGGGGGCCGGTTCGTTGGGGAATGAGCAGTTCTTC.

The chain carries TRBV4-2 and TRBJ2-6, with D possibly TRBD1 on 5 matching bases. Trimming took off 0 bases at V and 0 bases at J, with 15 bases between the two ends. The germline V gene has CDR1 LGHNA and CDR2 YNFKEQ. CDR3 length: 19 amino acids. CDR3 nucleotides: TGTGCCAGCAGCCAAGAGTGGGCCAGGGTAAGCTCTGGGGCCAACGTCCTGACTTTC. This encodes CASSQEWARVSSGANVLTF.

The V and J genes are TRBV7-2 and TRBJ1-3; a weak D match, TRBD1 (5 bases). The V gene lost 6 bases and the J gene lost 2 bases, with 23 bases spanning the gap. The CDR3 extends over 18 amino acids. Germline CDR1 and CDR2: SGHTA and FQGNSA. As DNA, the CDR3 is TGTGCCAGCAGGCCTCCGGTCGGGGGATTGATCGCTGGAAACACCATATATTTT. Translating gives CASRPPVGGLIAGNTIYF.

V usage is TRBV10-1 and J usage is TRBJ1-6; 10 bases match TRBD1. The CDR3 totals 13 residues. Germline V lookup: CDR1 WNHNN, CDR2 SYGVQD (reference sequence). The junction had 6 bases not matched to a gene; V was cut back by 8 bases and J by 11 bases. The CDR3 is CASGDRGQAPLHF. In DNA form, the CDR3 reads TGCGCCAGCGGGGACAGGGGACAGGCACCCCTCCACTTT.